This is a list of T cell receptor beta chains from one sample in a study of T cell responses to AZD1222 COVID-19 vaccine. Sequenced by immunoSEQ multiplex PCR; TCRdb stores in-frame clones only, minus some. The sample has fewer than 150,000 clones, around 89% seen once. The sequencing used peripheral blood, collected 28 days after the second AZD1222 dose. These receptors were collected from an adult who received the AZD1222 COVID-19 vaccine. Both conserved end residues are part of each CDR3. Fields, in order: CDR3 DNA, CDR3 protein, CDR3 length, D gene, V gene, J gene, clone size. A D gene is named only where the DNA matches it firmly. A row's size may be missing; if present it is once, few, many or a size class.

CDR3 DNA: TGTGCCAGCAGCGCCCGCGCGACGGAAAACACTGAAGCTTTCTTT
CDR3 protein: CASSARATENTEAFF
CDR3 length: 15
D gene: NA
V gene: TRBV9
J gene: TRBJ1-1
clone size: NA

CDR3 DNA: TGTGCCAGCAGGGAGGTTCTGTATGGCTACACCTTC
CDR3 protein: CASREVLYGYTF
CDR3 length: 12
D gene: NA
V gene: TRBV28
J gene: TRBJ1-2
clone size: NA

CDR3 DNA: TGTGCCACCAGCAGGAACCGGGGAAACACTGAAGCTTTCTTT
CDR3 protein: CATSRNRGNTEAFF
CDR3 length: 14
D gene: NA
V gene: TRBV15
J gene: TRBJ1-1
clone size: once

CDR3 DNA: TGTGCCAGCAGCCAGAGGGCTGGAAACACCATATATTTT
CDR3 protein: CASSQRAGNTIYF
CDR3 length: 13
D gene: NA
V gene: TRBV3-1/TRBV3-2
J gene: TRBJ1-3
clone size: NA

CDR3 DNA: TGTGCCTGGTCTTCCGGGGCTTATTCACCCCTCCACTTT
CDR3 protein: CAWSSGAYSPLHF
CDR3 length: 13
D gene: NA
V gene: TRBV30
J gene: TRBJ1-6
clone size: NA

CDR3 DNA: TGTGCCACCGCCCGGGGTGGGGCGAGTGGCTACACCTTC
CDR3 protein: CATARGGASGYTF
CDR3 length: 13
D gene: NA
V gene: TRBV24-1
J gene: TRBJ1-2
clone size: NA

CDR3 DNA: TGCGCCAGCAGCTCACAGGGAACGGAAAAACTGTTTTTT
CDR3 protein: CASSSQGTEKLFF
CDR3 length: 13
D gene: NA
V gene: TRBV4-1
J gene: TRBJ1-4
clone size: NA

CDR3 DNA: TGTGCCAGCAGCACCGGACAGGTTGGTCAGCCCCAGCATTTT
CDR3 protein: CASSTGQVGQPQHF
CDR3 length: 14
D gene: TRBD1
V gene: TRBV3-1/TRBV3-2
J gene: TRBJ1-5
clone size: NA

CDR3 DNA: TGTGCCAGCTCAAAGGCGCACAGTAGGACTGCTGAAGCTTTCTTT
CDR3 protein: CASSKAHSRTAEAFF
CDR3 length: 15
D gene: NA
V gene: TRBV18
J gene: TRBJ1-1
clone size: NA

CDR3 DNA: TGCGCCAGCAGCTTGGTGATGGGTAGCACAGATACGCAGTATTTT
CDR3 protein: CASSLVMGSTDTQYF
CDR3 length: 15
D gene: NA
V gene: TRBV5-1
J gene: TRBJ2-3
clone size: NA

CDR3 DNA: TGTGCCAGCAGCTTACGTGTCGGTAGCCTAGGTAGGGAGACCCAGTACTTC
CDR3 protein: CASSLRVGSLGRETQYF
CDR3 length: 17
D gene: NA
V gene: TRBV7-8
J gene: TRBJ2-5
clone size: NA

CDR3 DNA: TGTGCCAGCAGCTTTTCGTTGGGGACAGGGGTTGAAAAAGATGGCTACACCTTC
CDR3 protein: CASSFSLGTGVEKDGYTF
CDR3 length: 18
D gene: TRBD1
V gene: TRBV7-9
J gene: TRBJ1-2
clone size: NA

CDR3 DNA: TGTGCCATCAGTGAGTCCCGCTATGGCTACACCTTC
CDR3 protein: CAISESRYGYTF
CDR3 length: 12
D gene: NA
V gene: TRBV10-3
J gene: TRBJ1-2
clone size: NA

CDR3 DNA: TGTGCCAGCCTCTCCGGGGGAGTAGATACGCAGTATTTT
CDR3 protein: CASLSGGVDTQYF
CDR3 length: 13
D gene: NA
V gene: TRBV2
J gene: TRBJ2-3
clone size: once

CDR3 DNA: TGTGCCTGGACAGTTAATAATTCACCCCTCCACTTT
CDR3 protein: CAWTVNNSPLHF
CDR3 length: 12
D gene: NA
V gene: TRBV30
J gene: TRBJ1-6
clone size: once

CDR3 DNA: TGTGCCAGCAGTCCTACCCCCGGGGGCGGATGGGGCACTGAAGCTTTCTTT
CDR3 protein: CASSPTPGGGWGTEAFF
CDR3 length: 17
D gene: NA
V gene: TRBV28
J gene: TRBJ1-1
clone size: NA

CDR3 DNA: TGCGCCAGCAGCTTAAATCGTCAGACCCGCCGCGATCCCCCAAACATTCAGTACTTC
CDR3 protein: CASSLNRQTRRDPPNIQYF
CDR3 length: 19
D gene: NA
V gene: TRBV5-1
J gene: TRBJ2-4
clone size: NA

CDR3 DNA: TGTGCCAGCAGTTACGACACCACCGAAAACACCATATATTTT
CDR3 protein: CASSYDTTENTIYF
CDR3 length: 14
D gene: NA
V gene: TRBV6-5
J gene: TRBJ1-3
clone size: NA

CDR3 DNA: TGTGCCAGCAGCTCCGGGACAGGGAATTCACCCCTCCACTTT
CDR3 protein: CASSSGTGNSPLHF
CDR3 length: 14
D gene: TRBD1
V gene: TRBV7-3
J gene: TRBJ1-6
clone size: NA

CDR3 DNA: TGTGCCAGCAGCCAGGGGATGGCGGGGGACTACAATGAGCAGTTCTTC
CDR3 protein: CASSQGMAGDYNEQFF
CDR3 length: 16
D gene: NA
V gene: TRBV11-3
J gene: TRBJ2-1
clone size: NA

CDR3 DNA: TGCGCCAGCAGCAATGACGGATTGAACACTGAAGCTTTCTTT
CDR3 protein: CASSNDGLNTEAFF
CDR3 length: 14
D gene: NA
V gene: TRBV5-1
J gene: TRBJ1-1
clone size: NA

CDR3 DNA: TGTGCCACCAGTGACCGACAGGGGAGGCAGACCCAGTACTTC
CDR3 protein: CATSDRQGRQTQYF
CDR3 length: 14
D gene: TRBD1
V gene: TRBV24-1
J gene: TRBJ2-5
clone size: once

CDR3 DNA: TGTGCCAGCAGTTTACCGGGACTAGCGGGGGGGATTGGCGCAGATACGCAGTATTTT
CDR3 protein: CASSLPGLAGGIGADTQYF
CDR3 length: 19
D gene: TRBD2
V gene: TRBV28
J gene: TRBJ2-3
clone size: NA

CDR3 DNA: TGTGCCAGCAGCTTATCCGGAGGGCAAGGGAATGAGCAGTTCTTC
CDR3 protein: CASSLSGGQGNEQFF
CDR3 length: 15
D gene: NA
V gene: TRBV11-3
J gene: TRBJ2-1
clone size: NA

CDR3 DNA: TGTGCCAGCAGCTTTCGGGGCGGCACCGGGGAGCTGTTTTTT
CDR3 protein: CASSFRGGTGELFF
CDR3 length: 14
D gene: NA
V gene: TRBV7-6
J gene: TRBJ2-2
clone size: few

CDR3 DNA: TGTGCCAGCAGCTTCCCTAGCGGGGGGAGAGGAGATACGCAGTATTTT
CDR3 protein: CASSFPSGGRGDTQYF
CDR3 length: 16
D gene: TRBD2
V gene: TRBV7-2
J gene: TRBJ2-3
clone size: NA

CDR3 DNA: TGTGCCAGCAACGGCAGGAGTGGGACAGGGGTTGGCTACACCTTC
CDR3 protein: CASNGRSGTGVGYTF
CDR3 length: 15
D gene: TRBD1
V gene: TRBV7-2
J gene: TRBJ1-2
clone size: few

CDR3 DNA: TGTGCCAGCAGCCAAGATAGGTATGGCTACACCTTC
CDR3 protein: CASSQDRYGYTF
CDR3 length: 12
D gene: NA
V gene: TRBV3-1/TRBV3-2
J gene: TRBJ1-2
clone size: NA

CDR3 DNA: TGTGCCAGCAGCCAAGCCGGGGGGGCAACTGACGAGCAGTACTTC
CDR3 protein: CASSQAGGATDEQYF
CDR3 length: 15
D gene: TRBD2
V gene: TRBV4-2
J gene: TRBJ2-7
clone size: NA

CDR3 DNA: TGTGCCAGCAGCTTATTGGGACAGGATCGTTCACCCCTCCACTTT
CDR3 protein: CASSLLGQDRSPLHF
CDR3 length: 15
D gene: TRBD1
V gene: TRBV7-2
J gene: TRBJ1-6
clone size: NA

CDR3 DNA: TGTGCCAGCAGGGAGACAGGGATTAGCAATCAGCCCCAGCATTTT
CDR3 protein: CASRETGISNQPQHF
CDR3 length: 15
D gene: TRBD1
V gene: TRBV28
J gene: TRBJ1-5
clone size: NA

CDR3 DNA: TGCGCCAGCAACTCCGAAGGGACAGGGCTTGAGGGGGGCTACACCTTC
CDR3 protein: CASNSEGTGLEGGYTF
CDR3 length: 16
D gene: TRBD1
V gene: TRBV5-1
J gene: TRBJ1-2
clone size: NA

CDR3 DNA: TGCAGCGTCGCCCTCTTAGCCAAAAACATTCAGTACTTC
CDR3 protein: CSVALLAKNIQYF
CDR3 length: 13
D gene: NA
V gene: TRBV29-1
J gene: TRBJ2-4
clone size: NA

CDR3 DNA: TGTGCCAGCAGCTTAGAGTTCGGCGACGGCGAGCAGTACTTC
CDR3 protein: CASSLEFGDGEQYF
CDR3 length: 14
D gene: NA
V gene: TRBV7-8
J gene: TRBJ2-7
clone size: NA

CDR3 DNA: TGTGCCAGTAGCCCGGGGGCGGGAGAGACCCAGTACTTC
CDR3 protein: CASSPGAGETQYF
CDR3 length: 13
D gene: NA
V gene: TRBV19
J gene: TRBJ2-5
clone size: NA

CDR3 DNA: TGTGCCAGCAGCCCAGACTACCCTGGGGATCAGCCCCAGCATTTT
CDR3 protein: CASSPDYPGDQPQHF
CDR3 length: 15
D gene: NA
V gene: TRBV7-6
J gene: TRBJ1-5
clone size: few

CDR3 DNA: TGTGCCAGCAGCGTAGGTCCGGCAGCGAACACCGGGGAGCTGTTTTTT
CDR3 protein: CASSVGPAANTGELFF
CDR3 length: 16
D gene: NA
V gene: TRBV9
J gene: TRBJ2-2
clone size: NA

CDR3 DNA: TGTGCCAGCAGCCCGTCCTCAGGGGGACAAGAGACCCAGTACTTC
CDR3 protein: CASSPSSGGQETQYF
CDR3 length: 15
D gene: TRBD1
V gene: TRBV9
J gene: TRBJ2-5
clone size: NA

CDR3 DNA: TGTGCCAGCAGTGAAAGGGACAGGGTGGATAATTCACCCCTCCACTTT
CDR3 protein: CASSERDRVDNSPLHF
CDR3 length: 16
D gene: TRBD1
V gene: TRBV2
J gene: TRBJ1-6
clone size: NA

CDR3 DNA: TGTGCCTGGAGTCATAAGGGTGGCTATGGCTACACCTTC
CDR3 protein: CAWSHKGGYGYTF
CDR3 length: 13
D gene: NA
V gene: TRBV30
J gene: TRBJ1-2
clone size: NA

CDR3 DNA: TGTGCCAGCTCCAGTGCCTCCCGGGAGCCCCAGCATTTT
CDR3 protein: CASSSASREPQHF
CDR3 length: 13
D gene: NA
V gene: TRBV27
J gene: TRBJ1-5
clone size: NA

CDR3 DNA: TGTGCCAGCAGCCAGAGCTTGGGGCTAGGCCTTTACGAGCAGTACTTC
CDR3 protein: CASSQSLGLGLYEQYF
CDR3 length: 16
D gene: NA
V gene: TRBV14
J gene: TRBJ2-7
clone size: NA

CDR3 DNA: TGTGCCAGCAGTTTCGGAGTTGAGCAGTTCTTC
CDR3 protein: CASSFGVEQFF
CDR3 length: 11
D gene: NA
V gene: TRBV28
J gene: TRBJ2-1
clone size: NA

CDR3 DNA: TGTGCCAGCAGCCCTACTAGCGGGTTTGATAACGAGCAGTACTTC
CDR3 protein: CASSPTSGFDNEQYF
CDR3 length: 15
D gene: TRBD2
V gene: TRBV3-1/TRBV3-2
J gene: TRBJ2-7
clone size: NA

CDR3 DNA: TGTGCCAGCAGTCGACAATCTGGAAACACCATATATTTT
CDR3 protein: CASSRQSGNTIYF
CDR3 length: 13
D gene: NA
V gene: TRBV27
J gene: TRBJ1-3
clone size: NA